The clone carrying this TCR beta chain is a singleton in its sample. The data belong to a study of sequential checkpoint blockade in melanoma. Study-level background: Randomization was 1:1 between first-line nivolumab→ipilimumab and ipilimumab→nivolumab. Maintenance nivolumab came after either treatment sequence.

The method was immunoSEQ multiplex PCR; TCRdb's version includes in-frame clones alone and lacks a portion of them. This sample has more than 15,000 clones, with 93% found just once. The V end lost 0 bases, the J end lost 0 bases, and 7 bases lay between the germline ends. The germline CDR1 and CDR2 sequences are SGHNT and YYREEE (reference sequence). This CDR3 spans 15 amino acids. Treatment: randomized to nivolumab then ipilimumab (arm A) or the reverse (arm B). None of the patients previously received DNA-damaging chemotherapy. PBMC sorting kept live CD3+CD8+ cells without CD19 or CD56. Sequences were derived from CD8+ T cells sorted from blood (inferred from file names), sampled from a patient given nivolumab and ipilimumab in sequence. The chain uses TRBV5-4 and TRBJ1-3, with D uncertain. The receptor was derived from a human donor with melanoma. CDR3 sequence (DNA): TGTGCCAGCAGCTTGGCCGCAGGCTCTGGAAACACCATATATTTT. Translating it yields CASSLAAGSGNTIYF. The whole variable domain, remainder taken from reference TRBV5-4 and TRBJ1-3, is ETGVTQSPTHLIKTRGQQVTLRCSSQSGHNTVSWYQQALGQGPQFIFQYYREEENGRGNFPPRFSGLQFPNYSSELNVNALELDDSALYLCASSLAAGSGNTIYFGEGSWLTVV.